Listed here are 14 T cell receptor beta chains from one sample, sequenced in a study of T cells in Graves' hyperthyroidism and ophthalmopathy. It was RNA transcripts that yielded the amplified TCR beta CDR3 regions. HTBI primers were used for first-round RT-PCR of the TCR CDR3. One entry per CDR3 protein, called by TCRdb with MiXCR from the multiplex PCR reads. The table shows around 250,000 distinct CDR3 sequences, with approximately 15% occurring only once. Sequenced: blood. These receptors all stem from a woman aged 40-49 years with Graves' hyperthyroidism that later progressed to Graves' ophthalmopathy.

This clonotype was counted ten times or more. J is TRBJ2-1 and V is TRBV18; possibly TRBD2 for D (6 bases). The CDR3 sequence is 14 residues long. CDR1 and CDR2 (germline): KGHSH, LQKENI. Trimming took 6 bases from V and 0 from J, leaving 9 bases between them. This CDR3 reads CASSGGSSYNEQFF. In DNA form, the CDR3 reads TGTGCCAGCTCCGGAGGGAGCTCCTACAATGAGCAGTTCTTC.

Ten or more counts support this clonotype. The rearrangement links TRBV29-1 to TRBJ1-1; 7 bases match TRBD1. V dropped 4 bases and J dropped 4; count of bases not matched to a gene: 6. Germline V gene lookup returns CDR1 SQVTM and CDR2 ANQGSEA. The CDR3 is 13 amino acids. The CDR3, as DNA: TGCAGCGTTGTTAAGGGGGCTGGCACTGAAGCTTTCTTT. Protein sequence: CSVVKGAGTEAFF. Combining the CDR3 with reference TRBV29-1 and TRBJ1-1 gives the whole variable domain SAVISQKPSRDICQRGTSLTIQCQVDSQVTMMFWYRQQPGQSLTLIATANQGSEATYESGFVIDKFPISRPNLTFSTLTVSNMSPEDSSIYLCSVVKGAGTEAFFGQGTRLTVV.

Concerning this clonotype: The CDR3 does not end in the conserved phenylalanine or tryptophan, so this is likely a read error. The chain couples TRBV6-1 to TRBJ2-7; no firm D call. V was cut by 5 bases and J by 4 bases, with 18 bases left in between. The CDR3 runs 15 residues. The germline gives CDR1 MNHNS, CDR2 SASEGT. The CDR3 sequence is CASSRRPLEPYEQYI. CDR3 sequence (DNA): TGTGCCAGCAGTCGCCGACCCCTTGAACCGTACGAGCAGTACATC.

There are many counts of this clonotype. J is TRBJ1-3 and V is TRBV12-3 or TRBV12-4, with D possibly being TRBD1 (6 bases). V lost 7 bases and J 1 base, leaving 17 bases between the germline ends. There are 16 residues in the CDR3. Here the CDR3 DNA reads TGTGCCAGCAAAAGAGGGGGGGAAATTTCTGGAAACACCATATATTTT. This codes for CASKRGGEISGNTIYF.

This clonotype was found many times. V gene TRBV5-4 combines with J gene TRBJ2-2, with 14 bases aligning to TRBD2. The V segment lost 7 bases and the J segment 0 bases; nucleotides outside the gene matches: 8. Germline values: CDR1 SGHNT, CDR2 YYREEE (reference sequence). The CDR3 length is 18 residues. CDR3 nucleotide sequence: TGTGCCAGCGGGACCGGACTAGCGGGAGGAACGAACACCGGGGAGCTGTTTTTT. Residues: CASGTGLAGGTNTGELFF. The full variable domain, completed using reference TRBV5-4 and TRBJ2-2, is ETGVTQSPTHLIKTRGQQVTLRCSSQSGHNTVSWYQQALGQGPQFIFQYYREEENGRGNFPPRFSGLQFPNYSSELNVNALELDDSALYLCASGTGLAGGTNTGELFFGEGSRLTVL.

This clonotype was observed at least ten times. The chain employs TRBV28 and TRBJ1-3; D is unresolved. V was cut by 2 bases and J by 4 bases, with 18 bases left in between. This CDR3 contains 17 residues. Germline CDR1 MDHEN, CDR2 SYDVKM. The CDR3 spells CASSLVGYRRKGNTIYF. In DNA, the CDR3 is TGTGCCAGCAGTTTAGTAGGGTACCGAAGAAAGGGAAACACCATATATTTT.

This clonotype was observed at least ten times. The chain recombines TRBV28 with TRBJ2-2; possibly TRBD2 for D (5 bases). CDR3 length equals 14 residues. The germline V gene encodes CDR1 MDHEN and CDR2 SYDVKM. Trimming pared 7 bases from V and 7 bases from J, leaving 16 bases between. The CDR3, as DNA: TGTGCCAGCATAAAGACTATCCTTGGCGGGGAGCTGTTTTTT. This codes for CASIKTILGGELFF.

V is TRBV5-1 and J is TRBJ2-7, with D perhaps matching TRBD2 (6 bases). This CDR3 has 13 amino acids. The V and J ends lost 4 bases and 2 bases respectively, with 10 bases between them. Germline V gene lookup returns CDR1 SGHRS and CDR2 YFSETQ. The CDR3 protein is CASSVGLTYEQYF. As DNA, the CDR3 is TGCGCCAGCAGCGTGGGACTGACCTACGAGCAGTACTTC.

This clonotype was seen at least ten times. The J gene is TRBJ2-1, the V gene TRBV5-1; D might be TRBD2 (6 bases). Germline-derived CDR1 and CDR2 are SGHRS and YFSETQ. This CDR3 is 16 amino acids long. Deletions cut 4 bases from V and 7 bases from J, with 21 bases between. Here the CDR3 reads CASSVTGDMVWNEQFF. CDR3 coding DNA: TGCGCCAGCAGCGTAACGGGAGACATGGTATGGAATGAGCAGTTCTTC.

In the case of this clonotype: A single base separates this from a much larger clone, so it may be a read error. J is TRBJ2-7 and V is TRBV2; D is uncertain. Germline V gene sequence: CDR1 SNHLY, CDR2 FYNNEI. The CDR3 length is 14 residues. CDR3 sequence: CARSEIYSLYEQYF. The CDR3 region has the DNA TGTGCCCGCAGTGAAATATACAGCCTCTACGAGCAGTACTTC.

In this sample, this clonotype turned up many times. The V gene is TRBV3-1, the J gene TRBJ2-1; no definite D call. The germline V and J ends were trimmed by 1 base and 9 bases, with 7 bases remaining between them. The CDR3 length is 12 residues. Germline V gene lookup returns CDR1 LGHDT and CDR2 YNNKEL (reference sequence). The CDR3 sequence is CASSQAPAEQFF. DNA of the CDR3: TGTGCCAGCAGCCAAGCCCCTGCTGAGCAGTTCTTC.

This clonotype was recorded at least ten times. The chain combines TRBV27 with TRBJ1-6, with a weak D call TRBD1 (6 bases). V was cut by 4 bases and J by 18 bases, with 22 bases left in between. CDR1 is MNHEY, CDR2 SMNVEV, per germline (reference sequence). CDR3 length equals 14 residues. In nucleotides, the CDR3 is TGTGCCAGCAGTTCAAACCCCGGAGGACAGTCATACCACTTT. It is translated as CASSSNPGGQSYHF.

This clonotype showed up just a few times. This chain joins TRBV9 and TRBJ1-1; D is undetermined. V lost 0 bases and J lost 1, with 7 bases in between. The germline V gene has CDR1 SGDLS and CDR2 YYNGEE. This CDR3 region has 14 residues. The CDR3 here is CASSVDLGNTEAFF. In nucleotides, the CDR3 is TGTGCCAGCAGCGTAGATTTAGGGAACACTGAAGCTTTCTTT.

CDR3 in DNA: TGTGCCAGCAGCCGGACAGGGCCCTCTTCTGGGGAGCAGTACTTC. Translated, it gives CASSRTGPSSGEQYF. This chain connects TRBV5-4 to TRBJ2-7; 8 bases are shared with TRBD1. This CDR3 comprises 15 residues. With 4 bases clipped from V and 7 bases from J, the junction kept 13 bases outside the gene matches. The germline V gene has CDR1 SGHNT and CDR2 YYREEE (reference sequence).